These 15 T cell receptor beta chains were all obtained from the same sample, sequenced in a study of identical twins. One entry per CDR3 protein, called by TCRdb with MiXCR from the 5' RACE reads. This sample has 1.5 million to 2 million distinct CDR3 sequences; under 35% occur once, and the top ten carry about 0.3%. Sequenced: cord blood. The receptors here all came from a newborn girl in good health.

The chain joins TRBV10-2 to TRBJ2-3; 8 nucleotides agree with TRBD2. The CDR3 is 14 residues long. V shed 7 bases and J 1 base; nucleotides not matched to a gene: 4. Germline V gene sequence: CDR1 WSHSY, CDR2 SAAADI. This CDR3 reads CASTKTSGTDTQYF. The CDR3, as DNA: TGCGCCAGCACTAAGACTAGCGGCACAGATACGCAGTATTTT.

The chain uses TRBV10-2 and TRBJ2-1; 7 bases fit TRBD1. Germline V lookup: CDR1 WSHSY, CDR2 SAAADI. Unmatched junction bases numbered 4, after V lost 2 bases and J lost 9 bases. CDR3 length: 13 residues. The CDR3 reads CASSEPGGFEQFF. The CDR3 nucleotides are TGCGCCAGCAGTGAGCCAGGGGGTTTTGAGCAGTTCTTC.

CDR3 sequence: CASSLALRGEQFF. CDR3 bases: TGTGCCAGCAGCTTAGCGCTGCGAGGTGAGCAGTTCTTC. The chain employs TRBV7-2 and TRBJ2-1; D ambiguous. CDR1 SGHTA and CDR2 FQGNSA come from the germline V gene. The CDR3 has 13 residues. V gave up 0 bases and J gave up 9 bases, with 9 bases separating them.

CDR3 residues: CASSYSGLTYEQYF. The CDR3 nucleotides read TGTGCCAGCAGTTACTCAGGACTTACCTACGAGCAGTACTTC. The V and J genes are TRBV6-5 and TRBJ2-7, with TRBD2 as a possible D gene (5 bases). Deletions cut 0 bases from V and 2 bases from J, with 8 bases between. The CDR3 extends over 14 amino acids. The germline gives CDR1 MNHEY, CDR2 SVGAGI.

The table lists this clonotype with a few counts. The chain employs TRBV20-1 and TRBJ2-3, with D maybe TRBD1 (6 bases). This CDR3 spans 15 amino acids. The V and J ends lost 6 bases and 2 bases respectively, with 18 bases between them. CDR1 is DFQATT, CDR2 SNEGSKA, per germline (reference sequence). The CDR3 here is CSAVGGHALTDTQYF. The CDR3 DNA follows: TGCAGTGCGGTAGGGGGTCACGCCCTCACAGATACGCAGTATTTT.

This clonotype was counted only a few times. The chain is built from TRBV3-1 and TRBJ2-3; TRBD2 matches 11 bases. Germline V gene sequence: CDR1 LGHDT, CDR2 YNNKEL (reference sequence). This CDR3 region has 14 residues. The V segment lost 4 bases and the J segment 8 bases; nucleotides outside the gene matches: 5. The CDR3 coding sequence is TGTGCCAGCAGCCCTAGCGGGGGGACTGGTACGCAGTATTTT. The encoded protein is CASSPSGGTGTQYF.

The sample holds many counts of this clonotype. This chain joins TRBV12-3 or TRBV12-4 and TRBJ2-5; D ambiguous. The CDR3 is 14 amino acids. Between the trimmed V and J ends, which lost 4 bases and 0 bases, there was a span of 9 bases. The CDR3 nucleotides are TGTGCCAGCAGTTCGGCAGTTTACCAAGAGACCCAGTACTTC. Translation: CASSSAVYQETQYF.

This clonotype was counted between two and nine times. The rearrangement links TRBV7-9 to TRBJ2-3, with D possibly matching TRBD1 (5 bases). CDR1 is SEHNR, CDR2 FQNEAQ, per germline (reference sequence). The ends were cut back, 5 bases at V and 1 base at J, with 10 bases in the middle. This CDR3 has 14 residues. The CDR3 DNA sequence: TGTGCCAGCAGCATACTGACAGGCACAGATACGCAGTATTTT. Encoded protein: CASSILTGTDTQYF.

V and J are TRBV6-1 and TRBJ2-4; 8 bases map to TRBD2. The germline V gene has CDR1 MNHNS and CDR2 SASEGT. Trimming removed 6 bases from V and 9 bases from J; junction bases left unmatched: 10. The CDR3 extends over 14 amino acids. Here the CDR3 DNA reads TGTGCCAGCAGAACCGGGACTAGGTGGAGCATTCAGTACTTC. It specifies CASRTGTRWSIQYF.

The genes are TRBV7-2 and TRBJ2-2; perhaps TRBD1 as D (6 bases). The V and J ends lost 6 bases and 6 bases respectively, with 14 bases between them. The CDR3 runs 14 residues. Germline loops: CDR1 SGHTA, CDR2 FQGNSA. CDR3 in amino acids: CASSLTTGPGELFF. The CDR3 DNA reads TGTGCCAGCAGTCTTACAACAGGGCCCGGGGAGCTGTTTTTT.

This chain joins TRBV4-2 and TRBJ2-1; no clear D gene. Germline assignment: CDR1 LGHNA and CDR2 YNFKEQ. Trimming shortened V by 0 bases and J by 10 bases, and 22 bases separated the two germline ends. The CDR3 runs to 17 residues. As DNA, the CDR3 is TGTGCCAGCAGCCAAGACTGGCGCCAGCATAGCTCCTACGAGCAGTTCTTC. Amino acid sequence: CASSQDWRQHSSYEQFF.

The gene calls are TRBV4-2 and TRBJ2-7; the D is unclear. This CDR3 is built from 17 residues. Trimming pared 0 bases from V and 1 base from J, leaving 16 bases between. Germline V gene sequence: CDR1 LGHNA, CDR2 YNFKEQ. DNA of the CDR3: TGTGCCAGCAGCCAAGAAGGGTTCACCGATTATTCCTACGAGCAGTACTTC. This sequence encodes CASSQEGFTDYSYEQYF.

The J gene is TRBJ1-1, the V gene TRBV5-1; 9 nucleotides align to TRBD1. Germline lookup yields CDR1 SGHRS and CDR2 YFSETQ. V lost 1 base, J lost 7 bases, and 11 bases stayed unmatched. This CDR3 is built from 16 residues. The CDR3 loop is CASSLKSTGGASEAFF. DNA for the CDR3: TGCGCCAGCAGCTTGAAAAGCACAGGGGGCGCGAGTGAAGCTTTCTTT.

The genes are TRBV6-5 and TRBJ1-1, with D unresolved. The CDR3 spans 14 residues. Germline loops: CDR1 MNHEY, CDR2 SVGAGI. The germline V and J ends were trimmed by 0 bases and 6 bases, with 11 bases remaining between them. This chain's CDR3 is CASSYSIRESEAFF. For the CDR3, the DNA is TGTGCCAGCAGTTACTCGATAAGGGAATCTGAAGCTTTCTTT.

The table lists this clonotype with a few counts. J is TRBJ2-1 and V is TRBV28; 10 bases fit TRBD2. The J call is uncertain, as TRBJ2-7 better fits the DNA end. The CDR3 length is 15 residues. Germline CDR1 and CDR2: MDHEN and SYDVKM. The CDR3 sequence is CASRPSGSSYNEQYF. The CDR3 region has the DNA TGTGCCAGCAGACCTAGCGGGAGCTCCTACAATGAGCAGTACTTC.